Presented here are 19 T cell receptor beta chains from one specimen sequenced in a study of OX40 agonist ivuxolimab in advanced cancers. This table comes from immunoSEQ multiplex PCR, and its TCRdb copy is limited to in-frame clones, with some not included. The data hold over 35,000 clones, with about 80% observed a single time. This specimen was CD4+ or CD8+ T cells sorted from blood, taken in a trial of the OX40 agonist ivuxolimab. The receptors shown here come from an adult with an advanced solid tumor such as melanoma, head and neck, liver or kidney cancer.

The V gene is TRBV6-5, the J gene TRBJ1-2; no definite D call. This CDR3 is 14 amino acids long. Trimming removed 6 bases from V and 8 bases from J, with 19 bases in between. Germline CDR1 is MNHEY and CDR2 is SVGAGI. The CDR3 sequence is CASSQPRTALGYTF. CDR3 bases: TGTGCCAGCAGCCAACCTCGAACCGCGCTCGGCTACACCTTC.

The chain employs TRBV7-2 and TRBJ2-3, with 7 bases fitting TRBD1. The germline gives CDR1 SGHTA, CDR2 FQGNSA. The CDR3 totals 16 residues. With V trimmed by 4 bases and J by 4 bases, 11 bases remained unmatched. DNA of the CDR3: TGTGCCAGCAGCTCGATGACAGGGTGGGGGTCAGATACGCAGTATTTT. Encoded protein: CASSSMTGWGSDTQYF.

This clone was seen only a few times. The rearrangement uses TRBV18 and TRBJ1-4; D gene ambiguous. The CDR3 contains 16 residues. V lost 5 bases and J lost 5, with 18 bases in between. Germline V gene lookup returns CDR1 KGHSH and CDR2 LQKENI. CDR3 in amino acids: CASSDQSPEINEKLFF. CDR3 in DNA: TGTGCCAGCTCAGATCAGAGTCCTGAAATAAATGAAAAACTGTTTTTT.

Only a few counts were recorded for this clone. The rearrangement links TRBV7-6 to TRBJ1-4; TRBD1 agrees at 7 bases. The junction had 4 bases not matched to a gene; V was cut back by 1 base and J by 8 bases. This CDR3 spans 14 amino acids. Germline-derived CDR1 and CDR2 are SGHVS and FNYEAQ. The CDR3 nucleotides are TGTGCCAGCAGCTTAGACAGGGGCAAGGAAAAACTGTTTTTT. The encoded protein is CASSLDRGKEKLFF. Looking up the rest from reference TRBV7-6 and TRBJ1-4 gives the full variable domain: GAGVSQSPRYKVTKRGQDVALRCDPISGHVSLYWYRQALGQGPEFLTYFNYEAQQDKSGLPNDRFSAERPEGSISTLTIQRTEQRDSAMYRCASSLDRGKEKLFFGSGTQLSVL.

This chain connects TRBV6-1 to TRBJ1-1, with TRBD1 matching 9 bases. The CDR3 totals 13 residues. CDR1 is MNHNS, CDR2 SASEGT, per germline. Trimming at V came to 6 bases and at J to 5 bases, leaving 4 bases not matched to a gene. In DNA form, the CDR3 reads TGTGCCAGCAGCGCCGGGACAGGGACTGAAGCTTTCTTT. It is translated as CASSAGTGTEAFF.

The CDR3 DNA is TGTGCCAGCAGTTTAAAGCTAGAAGCTTTCTTT. Protein sequence: CASSLKLEAFF. The rearrangement uses TRBV27 and TRBJ1-1, with D uncertain. The CDR3 length is 11 residues. The V gene's germline CDR1 is MNHEY and CDR2 SMNVEV (reference sequence). V was trimmed by 2 bases and J by 8 bases, leaving 6 bases between them.

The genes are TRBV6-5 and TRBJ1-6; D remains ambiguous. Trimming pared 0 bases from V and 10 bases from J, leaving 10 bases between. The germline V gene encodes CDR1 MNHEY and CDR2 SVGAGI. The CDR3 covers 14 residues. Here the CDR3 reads CASSYSTGGSPLHF. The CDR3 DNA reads TGTGCCAGCAGTTACTCAACGGGCGGGTCACCCCTCCACTTT.

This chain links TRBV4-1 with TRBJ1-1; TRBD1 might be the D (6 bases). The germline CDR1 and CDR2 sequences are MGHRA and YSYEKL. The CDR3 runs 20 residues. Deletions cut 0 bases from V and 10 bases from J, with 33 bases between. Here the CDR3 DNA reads TGCGCCAGCAGCCAAGATACCCTCGGGCAGGGAGGGGGAGGTATAGTGGGAGCTTTCTTT. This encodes CASSQDTLGQGGGGIVGAFF.

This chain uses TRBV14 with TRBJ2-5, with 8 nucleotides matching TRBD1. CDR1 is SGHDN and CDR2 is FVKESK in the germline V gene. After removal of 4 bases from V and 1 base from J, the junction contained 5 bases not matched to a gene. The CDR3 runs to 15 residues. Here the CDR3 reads CASSLTGGSQETQYF. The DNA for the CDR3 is TGTGCCAGCAGCCTAACAGGGGGATCCCAAGAGACCCAGTACTTC.

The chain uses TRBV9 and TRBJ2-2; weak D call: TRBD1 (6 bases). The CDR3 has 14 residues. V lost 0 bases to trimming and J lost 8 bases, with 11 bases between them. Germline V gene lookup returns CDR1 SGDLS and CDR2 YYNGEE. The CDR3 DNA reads TGTGCCAGCAGCGTAGCTCCGGGGACAGGGGAGCTGTTTTTT. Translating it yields CASSVAPGTGELFF.

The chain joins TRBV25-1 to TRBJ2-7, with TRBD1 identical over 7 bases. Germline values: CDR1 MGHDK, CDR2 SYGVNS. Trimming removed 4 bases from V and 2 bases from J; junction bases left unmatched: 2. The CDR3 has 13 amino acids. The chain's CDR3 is CASSVQGAYEQYF. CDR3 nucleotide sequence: TGTGCCAGCAGTGTTCAGGGGGCCTACGAGCAGTACTTC.

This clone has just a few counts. CDR3 residues: CASSLRTGTNYEQYF. The CDR3 DNA sequence: TGCGCCAGCAGCCTCCGGACAGGGACGAACTACGAGCAGTACTTC. V is TRBV4-1 and J is TRBJ2-7, with 8 bases fitting TRBD1. The CDR3 has 15 residues. V lost 4 bases, J lost 3 bases, and 8 bases stayed unmatched. Germline V gives CDR1 MGHRA, CDR2 YSYEKL.

As DNA, the CDR3 is TGTGCCATCAGTGGGGACAGGGGTAATGAAAAACTGTTTTTT. Translation gives CAISGDRGNEKLFF. The chain joins TRBV10-3 to TRBJ1-4, with 10 bases aligning to TRBD1. From germline, CDR1 is ENHRY and CDR2 SYGVKD. The CDR3 is made up of 14 amino acids. The ends lost 4 bases at V and 4 bases at J; junction bases unmatched: 0.

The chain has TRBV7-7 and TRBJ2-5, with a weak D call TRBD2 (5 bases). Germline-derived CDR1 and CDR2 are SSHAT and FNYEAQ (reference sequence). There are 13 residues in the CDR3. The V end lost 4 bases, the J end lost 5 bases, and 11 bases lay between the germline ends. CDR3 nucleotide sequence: TGTGCCAGCAGCTCGGAGGAGCAGGAGACCCAGTACTTC. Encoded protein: CASSSEEQETQYF. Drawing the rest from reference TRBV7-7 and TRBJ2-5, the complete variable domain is GAGVSQSPRYKVTKRGQDVTLRCDPISSHATLYWYQQALGQGPEFLTYFNYEAQPDKSGLPSDRFSAERPEGSISTLTIQRTEQRDSAMYRCASSSEEQETQYFGPGTRLLVL.

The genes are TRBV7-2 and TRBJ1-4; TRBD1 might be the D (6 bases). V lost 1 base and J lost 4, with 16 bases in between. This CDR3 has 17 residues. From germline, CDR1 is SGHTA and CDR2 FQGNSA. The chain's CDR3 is CASSLGGLGRVNEKLFF. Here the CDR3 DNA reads TGTGCCAGCAGCTTAGGGGGGCTGGGCAGGGTTAATGAAAAACTGTTTTTT.

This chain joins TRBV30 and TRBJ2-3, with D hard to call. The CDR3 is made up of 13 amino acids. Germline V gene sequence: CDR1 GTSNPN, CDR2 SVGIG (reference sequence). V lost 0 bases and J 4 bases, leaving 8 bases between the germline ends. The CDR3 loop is CAWSVRASDTQYF. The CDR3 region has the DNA TGTGCCTGGAGTGTCCGGGCCTCAGATACGCAGTATTTT.

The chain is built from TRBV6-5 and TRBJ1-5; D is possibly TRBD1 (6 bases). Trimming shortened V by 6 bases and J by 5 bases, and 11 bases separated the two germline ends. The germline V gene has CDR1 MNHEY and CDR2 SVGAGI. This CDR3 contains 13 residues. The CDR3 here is CASSRDNYQPQHF. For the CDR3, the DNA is TGTGCCAGCAGCCGGGACAACTATCAGCCCCAGCATTTT.

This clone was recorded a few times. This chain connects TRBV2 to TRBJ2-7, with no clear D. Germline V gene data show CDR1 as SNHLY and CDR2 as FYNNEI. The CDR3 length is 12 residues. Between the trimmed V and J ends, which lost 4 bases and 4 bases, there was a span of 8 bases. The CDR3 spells CASSVSRYEQYF. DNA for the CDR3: TGTGCCAGCAGTGTGTCGCGTTACGAGCAGTACTTC.

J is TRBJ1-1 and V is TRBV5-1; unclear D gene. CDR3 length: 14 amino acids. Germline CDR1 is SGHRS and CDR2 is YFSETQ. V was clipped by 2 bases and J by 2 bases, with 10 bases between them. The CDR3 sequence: CASSFRRGNTEAFF. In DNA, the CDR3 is TGCGCCAGCAGCTTCCGGCGGGGAAACACTGAAGCTTTCTTT.